What follows are 10 T cell receptor beta chains derived from one specimen sequenced in a study of blood T cell repertoires in COVID-19. Assay: immunoSEQ multiplex PCR; the TCRdb copy retains only in-frame clones and omits some. This table has 390,000 or so clones, around 89% appearing once. The sequencing sample was made of peripheral blood. The receptors shown here come from a woman in her thirties with COVID-19, enrolled during active disease.

The rearrangement links TRBV4-1 to TRBJ2-1, with TRBD1 identical over 7 bases. The V segment lost 1 base and the J segment 0 bases; nucleotides outside the gene matches: 6. Per germline, CDR1 MGHRA and CDR2 YSYEKL. CDR3 length: 17 residues. CDR3 protein: CASSQAPQGRSYNEQFF. The CDR3 DNA follows: TGCGCCAGCAGCCAAGCCCCACAGGGGCGCTCCTACAATGAGCAGTTCTTC.

The chain is built from TRBV4-1 and TRBJ2-1; 10 nucleotides match TRBD2. V lost 0 bases, J lost 7 bases, and 12 bases stayed unmatched. This CDR3 has 18 amino acids. CDR1 is MGHRA and CDR2 is YSYEKL in the germline V gene. The CDR3, as DNA: TGCGCCAGCAGCCAAGATGGAGTAGCGGGGGGCCGAATAAATGAGCAGTTCTTC. It translates to CASSQDGVAGGRINEQFF.

The V call is TRBV5-3, the J call TRBJ2-3; the match to TRBD1 covers 8 bases. TRBV5-3 is reported as an ORF; its role is uncertain. This CDR3 comprises 16 residues. V shed 4 bases and J 0 bases; nucleotides not matched to a gene: 7. CDR3 coding DNA: TGTGCCAGAAGCATGGACAGGGCTGCAAGCACAGATACGCAGTATTTT. Amino acid sequence: CARSMDRAASTDTQYF.

The chain recombines TRBV2 with TRBJ2-7, with 8 positions matching TRBD1. This CDR3 comprises 16 residues. The ends lost 1 base at V and 2 bases at J; junction bases unmatched: 7. Germline assignment: CDR1 SNHLY and CDR2 FYNNEI. The CDR3 is CASSEDRQGAAYEQYF. DNA for the CDR3: TGTGCCAGCAGTGAAGATCGCCAGGGGGCGGCCTACGAGCAGTACTTC.

This clone was counted once. The chain joins TRBV21-1 to TRBJ2-6; no DNA check was done on the table's D call, TRBD1. TRBV21-1 is a pseudogene segment. This CDR3 spans 17 amino acids. The CDR3 here is CASSKATGSPGANVLTF. CDR3 DNA: TGTGCCAGCAGCAAAGCTACAGGGAGTCCTGGGGCCAACGTCCTGACTTTC.

The J gene is TRBJ2-2, the V gene TRBV6-2 or TRBV6-3, with TRBD2 as a possible D gene (6 bases). CDR1 is MNHEY and CDR2 is SVGEGT in the germline V gene. The CDR3 is 19 amino acids. The V end was cut by 2 bases, the J end by 1 base, with 20 bases between. CDR3 protein: CASSYPKRTAGRNTGELFF. CDR3 sequence (DNA): TGTGCCAGCAGTTACCCCAAGAGAACCGCGGGGAGGAACACCGGGGAGCTGTTTTTT.

DNA of the CDR3: TGTGCCAGCTCACCAGTATCGGGTCGCTCTGGAAACACCATATATTTT. This sequence encodes CASSPVSGRSGNTIYF. The chain carries TRBV18 and TRBJ1-3; D ambiguous. CDR1 and CDR2 (germline): KGHSH, LQKENI. The CDR3 loop spans 16 amino acids. The V end was cut by 2 bases, the J end by 0 bases, with 11 bases between.

The rearrangement joins TRBV19 to TRBJ2-7; D gene uncertain. Germline CDR1 LNHDA, CDR2 SQIVND (reference sequence). The CDR3 is 17 amino acids. V dropped 3 bases and J dropped 4 bases, with 22 bases sitting between them. The CDR3 spells CASSILPRPIIFYEQYV. In DNA form, the CDR3 reads TGTGCCAGTAGTATCCTGCCGCGGCCAATAATCTTTTACGAGCAGTACGTC.

Only one count was recorded for this clone. The chain uses TRBV7-2 and TRBJ2-7; 8 bases map to TRBD1. V shed 5 bases and J 4 bases; nucleotides not matched to a gene: 10. The CDR3 runs to 15 residues. The germline V gene has CDR1 SGHTA and CDR2 FQGNSA. DNA for the CDR3: TGTGCCAGCAGCCGCGGGGCAGGGGGCGCTTACGAGCAGTACGTC. Encoded protein: CASSRGAGGAYEQYV.

This clone showed up just once. The chain carries TRBV29-1 and TRBJ1-2, with D tentatively TRBD1 (5 bases). Trimming removed 6 bases at V and 4 bases at J, with 15 bases between. The CDR3 loop spans 13 amino acids. Germline V gene data show CDR1 as SQVTM and CDR2 as ANQGSEA. CDR3 DNA: TGCAGCGTAGAAACGTTGGGGGGCTATGGCTACACCTTC. Translated, it gives CSVETLGGYGYTF.